Below, one T cell receptor beta chain is given with its context. It lacks a known antigen. No qualities accompany the bases; no much larger clone lies one base away. These data are taken from a study of blood T cell repertoires in COVID-19 (dated by TCRdb to about 2020). Looking at the study overall: The collaborator samples originated in the United States, Italy and Spain and spanned the acute and convalescent phases of COVID-19. The material from the prospective study consisted of cDNA or gDNA derived from T cells, B-cell-depleted T cells, or PBMCs. Sample metadata almost always included a de-identified subject ID, COVID-19 status, age in years and sex. Subjects who had been exposed to COVID-19, were actively infected with it, or had recovered from it provided the deeply sampled blood TCRbeta repertoires that made up the dataset. Samples came from the ongoing ImmuneRACE study (first 160 participants) plus 1,254 subjects from 6 global collaborators. Where HLA class I and class II types were available, the types were taken from metadata supplied by the sample provider, not from assay-based typing. The repertoires were released in a freely available public database intended as a resource for research on the immune response to SARS-CoV-2. Overall study outcomes, separate from this receptor: Clinical and demographic metadata were provided uncurated, with the amount varying by source and participant.

Each collaborating institution followed its own protocols to collect whole blood in K2EDTA tubes. For TCRbeta analysis, collaborator samples were shipped as frozen whole blood, as isolated PBMCs, or as DNA extracted from either sample type. The immunoSEQ Assay, a bias-controlled multiplex PCR, was used to amplify TCRbeta CDR3 regions from genomic DNA. The authors processed their data as follows. The number of nucleated cells in each sample was estimated from the amplification of reference gene primers within the assay. To quantify the absolute abundance of each unique TCRbeta CDR3 rearrangement, sequence reads were collapsed and filtered. Productive Simpson clonality was computed per sample as the square root of Simpson's diversity index over productive rearrangements. As stored in TCRdb, this immuneACCESS dataset retains in-frame rearrangements with V and J assigned. A fraction of the clones does not appear; measured against another copy, unresolved V genes explain less than half of the discrepancy, and the remainder lacks a known reason. From that table come the V and J calls and clone size; the DNA was used to work out D and trimming. This sample is represented by 300,000 to 400,000 clones; roughly 85% of them were singletons. Approximately 7.6% of the sample goes to the ten largest clones.

CDR1 and CDR2 (SGDLS, YYNGEE) derive from the germline V gene. Spanning cysteine to phenylalanine, the CDR3 consists of 14 amino acids. This entry keeps only the CDR3 DNA: 42 bases, framed from base 1. V loses 8 bases at its end and J loses 6 bases; junction bases beyond the gene matches: 11. The sequence was collected from a human donor in a cohort sampled during active COVID-19. The V and J segments used are TRBV9 and TRBJ1-2, and TRBD1 aligns with 9 junction nucleotides. The sequenced material came from peripheral blood. The CDR3 loop reads CASGDRVVSDGYTF. At the DNA level, the sequence is TGTGCCAGTGGGGACAGGGTAGTATCTGATGGCTACACCTTC. The full variable domain, with segments outside the CDR3 supplied by the reference TRBV9 and TRBJ1-2 proteins, appears as DSGVTQTPKHLITATGQRVTLRCSPRSGDLSVYWYQQSLDQGLQFLIQYYNGEERAKGNILERFSAQQFPDLHSELNLSSLELGDSALYFCASGDRVVSDGYTFGSGTRLTVV.